These T cell receptor beta chains were read from a single sample in a study of blood T cell repertoires in COVID-19. Using immunoSEQ multiplex PCR, the repertoire was profiled, and TCRdb retains in-frame clones only, with some absent. The sample has 150,000 to 170,000 clones, roughly 84% seen once. Source material: peripheral blood. The receptors originated from a woman aged 55-70 years with COVID-19, enrolled during active disease. Each CDR3 is given with its conserved first and last residue. The order of the fields is J gene, V gene, D gene, clone size, CDR3 DNA, CDR3 protein. A D gene is named only where the DNA matches it firmly. Size is omitted from some rows. Given values are once, few, many or a class for expanded clones.

>TRBJ2-1|TRBV25-1|NA|NA
TGTGCCAGCAGTTTGACACTGGTAACCTCCAATGAGCAGTTCTTC
CASSLTLVTSNEQFF
>TRBJ1-5|TRBV19|TRBD1|once
TGTGCCAGTAGTATCAAACAGGGGGAGGCCCGGCCCCAGCATTTT
CASSIKQGEARPQHF
>TRBJ1-2|TRBV19|NA|NA
TGTGCCAGTAGTATAAATGTCGGAGGGAACTATGGCTACACCTTC
CASSINVGGNYGYTF
>TRBJ1-2|TRBV12-5|NA|NA
TGTGCTAGTGCCCCCACAGGGATCTATGGCTACACCTTC
CASAPTGIYGYTF
>TRBJ2-5|TRBV24-1|TRBD1|NA
TGTGCCACCAGTGATTTCCGACAGGGTAGTGAGGAGACCCAGTACTTC
CATSDFRQGSEETQYF
>TRBJ1-6|TRBV11-2|NA|NA
TGTGCCAGCAGCTTATATGTGGCAGGGTATAATTCACCCCTCCACTTT
CASSLYVAGYNSPLHF
>TRBJ2-5|TRBV2|TRBD1|NA
TGTGCCAGCAAATCGGGACAGGGATTCGGGACCCAGTACTTC
CASKSGQGFGTQYF
>TRBJ1-2|TRBV9|NA|many
TGTGCCAGCAGCGTAGGGACAGAAGCAGGACCTAACTATGGCTACACCTTC
CASSVGTEAGPNYGYTF
>TRBJ2-5|TRBV3-1/TRBV3-2|NA|NA
TGTGCCAGCAGCCTCTACAGGGTGCAAGAGACCCAGTACTTC
CASSLYRVQETQYF
>TRBJ1-2|TRBV30|NA|NA
TGTGCCTGGAGTAACGGGAGGGTGGCTGGCTACACCTTC
CAWSNGRVAGYTF
>TRBJ1-1|TRBV18|NA|NA
TGTGCCAGCTCACCGGGAGACACTGAAGCTTTCTTT
CASSPGDTEAFF
>TRBJ1-1|TRBV9|NA|NA
TGTGCCAGCAGCGAGGTGAGGGGAGGCACTGAAGCTTTCTTT
CASSEVRGGTEAFF
>TRBJ2-7|TRBV7-8|NA|NA
TGTGCCAGCACCGTGGGCAGGGTAAAGTCCTACGAGCAGTACTTC
CASTVGRVKSYEQYF
>TRBJ1-1|TRBV13|NA|few
TGTGCCAGCAGCTTTCGTACGGGAAGGAACACTGAAGCTTTCTTT
CASSFRTGRNTEAFF
>TRBJ2-7|TRBV19|TRBD1|NA
TGTGCCAGTAGTATGGGACAGATCTACGAGCAGTACTTC
CASSMGQIYEQYF
>TRBJ1-5|TRBV18|TRBD1|NA
TGTGCCAGCTCACTTGACAGGGGCCCTAATCAGCCCCAGCATTTT
CASSLDRGPNQPQHF
>TRBJ1-4|TRBV5-1|NA|NA
TGCGCCAGCAGCTTACAGCCAACTAATGAAAAACTGTTTTTT
CASSLQPTNEKLFF
>TRBJ1-1|TRBV4-1|NA|NA
TGCGCCAGCAGCCAAGATATACAGGGATTGAACACTGAAGCTTTCTTT
CASSQDIQGLNTEAFF
>TRBJ1-2|TRBV24-1|TRBD1|NA
TGTGCCACCAGTGATTCGGGACAGGGTGTTTTTAGCTATGGCTACACCTTC
CATSDSGQGVFSYGYTF
>TRBJ1-2|TRBV24-1|TRBD1|NA
TGTGCCACCAGTGATTGGGGACAGGGGGCGGGCTATGGCTACACCTTC
CATSDWGQGAGYGYTF
>TRBJ1-6|TRBV28|TRBD1|NA
TGTGCCAGCAGTTTATGGGGGACAGGGGGTAATTCACCCCTCCACTTT
CASSLWGTGGNSPLHF
>TRBJ1-5|TRBV5-6|NA|NA
TGTGCCAGCAGCTTGTCGTCGGGGCCCCAGCATTTT
CASSLSSGPQHF
>TRBJ1-6|TRBV9|NA|NA
TGTGCCAGCAGCGTAGGGGGGGTGGCACCCCTCCACTTT
CASSVGGVAPLHF
>TRBJ2-1|TRBV2|TRBD2|NA
TGTGCCAGCAGGGAGCTAGCGGGGGTCTACAATGAGCAGTTCTTC
CASRELAGVYNEQFF
>TRBJ2-2|TRBV7-6|NA|NA
TGTGCCAGCAGCTTAGTTCGGGGAAGCGGGACCGGGGAGCTGTTTTTT
CASSLVRGSGTGELFF
>TRBJ1-1|TRBV29-1|TRBD1|NA
TGCAGCGTTGAACAGGGGGCCGGGAACACTGAAGCTTTCTTT
CSVEQGAGNTEAFF
>TRBJ2-1|TRBV6-5|TRBD1|NA
TGTGCCAGCAGTTACTCCTCGGGACAGAACTACAATGAGCAGTTCTTC
CASSYSSGQNYNEQFF
>TRBJ1-2|TRBV25-1|NA|NA
TGTGCCAGCAGTCATAGGACGGCCTCCCCGGACTACTTCTATGGCTACACCTTC
CASSHRTASPDYFYGYTF
>TRBJ2-5|TRBV27|TRBD1|NA
TGTGCCAGCAGTCGTCTGGGGACAGAAAAAACCCAGTACTTC
CASSRLGTEKTQYF
>TRBJ1-5|TRBV5-1|NA|NA
TGCGCCAGCTCTCAGTATAGCAATCAGCCCCAGCATTTT
CASSQYSNQPQHF
>TRBJ1-2|TRBV12-3/TRBV12-4|TRBD1|NA
TGTGCCAGCAGTTCGGACAGGGGTTATGGCTACACCTTC
CASSSDRGYGYTF
>TRBJ2-4|TRBV5-4|TRBD1|NA
TGTGCCAGCAGCCAGGGGGACAGGGGCTTGTACTTC
CASSQGDRGLYF
>TRBJ2-3|TRBV2|TRBD2|few
TGTGCCAGCAGTGAACCGGGACTAAGCACAGATACGCAGTATTTT
CASSEPGLSTDTQYF
>TRBJ2-2|TRBV7-9|NA|NA
TGTGCCAGCAGCTTAGTAGGACTAACGAACACCGGGGAGCTGTTTTTT
CASSLVGLTNTGELFF
>TRBJ1-5|TRBV29-1|NA|NA
TGCAGCGTTGCCACAGGTAATCAGCCCCAGCATTTT
CSVATGNQPQHF
>TRBJ2-2|TRBV6-1|TRBD2|NA
TGTGCCAGCAGCGAACTAGCGGGAGGGCCGACCGGGGAGCTGTTTTTT
CASSELAGGPTGELFF
>TRBJ2-3|TRBV6-6|NA|NA
TGTGCCAGCAGTTACTCGGGGCGGGGTACAGATACGCAGTATTTT
CASSYSGRGTDTQYF
>TRBJ1-2|TRBV3-1/TRBV3-2|NA|NA
TGTGCCAGCAGCCAAGAGTCCAGCGGCAACTATGGCTACACCTTC
CASSQESSGNYGYTF
>TRBJ1-2|TRBV7-8|NA|NA
TGTGCCAGCAGCTTAGGGGTGCAGGTGGGCTATGGCTACACCTTC
CASSLGVQVGYGYTF
>TRBJ1-1|TRBV15|TRBD1|NA
TGTGCCACCAGTAGGACAGGGGAAGGCACTGAAGCTTTCTTT
CATSRTGEGTEAFF
>TRBJ1-2|TRBV3-1/TRBV3-2|TRBD1|NA
TGTGCCAGCAGCCTCCGAACTGGACAGGGGCCGGGCGGCTACACCTTC
CASSLRTGQGPGGYTF
>TRBJ1-2|TRBV11-2|TRBD1|once
TGTGCCAGCAGCTTGGAGACAGGGACCTATGGCTACACCTTC
CASSLETGTYGYTF
>TRBJ2-1|TRBV9|NA|NA
TGTGCCAGCACCCTCCGGGACTTAGGTTACAATGAGCAGTTCTTC
CASTLRDLGYNEQFF
>TRBJ1-4|TRBV18|NA|NA
TGTGCCAGCTCACCACGGTCTTCACAGGAGATAGGCGAAAAACTGTTTTTT
CASSPRSSQEIGEKLFF
>TRBJ1-1|TRBV19|TRBD1|NA
TGTGCCAGTAGAGTCACAGGGGGACTGAACACTGAAGCTTTCTTT
CASRVTGGLNTEAFF
>TRBJ1-1|TRBV7-8|NA|NA
TGTGCCAGCAGCGATAGCGGTAAGGGAGAGGCTTTCTTT
CASSDSGKGEAFF
>TRBJ2-3|TRBV5-1|TRBD2|NA
TGCGCCAGCAAGTCAGCGGGGGGGCAAGATACGCAGTATTTT
CASKSAGGQDTQYF
>TRBJ1-2|TRBV4-1|NA|NA
TGCGCCAGCAGCCAAGATCTGGGGGCGCCTCATCCTAACTATGGCTACACCTTC
CASSQDLGAPHPNYGYTF